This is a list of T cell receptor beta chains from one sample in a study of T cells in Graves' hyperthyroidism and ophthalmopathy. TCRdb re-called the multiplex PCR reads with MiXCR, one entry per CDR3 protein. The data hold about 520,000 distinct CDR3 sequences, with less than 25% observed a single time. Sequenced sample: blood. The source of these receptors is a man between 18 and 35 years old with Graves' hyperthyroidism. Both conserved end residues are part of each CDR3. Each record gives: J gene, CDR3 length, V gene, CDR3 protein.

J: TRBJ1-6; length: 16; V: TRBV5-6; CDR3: CASSLGTGVVNSPLHF
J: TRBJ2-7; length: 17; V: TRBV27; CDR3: CASSSGLAGAYPYEQYF
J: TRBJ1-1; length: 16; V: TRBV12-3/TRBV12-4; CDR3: CASTLRAPLSGTEAFF
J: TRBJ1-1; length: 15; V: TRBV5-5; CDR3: CASSLGARANTEAFF
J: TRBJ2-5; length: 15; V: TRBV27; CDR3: CASSWSGTVGETQYF
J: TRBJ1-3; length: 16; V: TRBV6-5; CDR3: CASSYSPQISGNTIYF
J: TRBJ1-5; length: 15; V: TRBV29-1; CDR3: CSVSHGTAASQPQHF
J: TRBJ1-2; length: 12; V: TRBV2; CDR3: CASSGTGEGYTF
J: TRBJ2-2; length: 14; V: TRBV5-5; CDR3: CASSLAPNTGELFF
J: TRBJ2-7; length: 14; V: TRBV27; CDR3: CASRGALGQYEQYF